The 26 T cell receptor beta chains presented below share a single source sample, sequenced in a study of CD8 T cells in Susac syndrome. RNA was extracted with the RNeasy kit, and a quantity of about 0.45 to 1 ug was reverse transcribed using random hexamers. TCRdb used MiXCR to reprocess the immunoSEQ multiplex PCR reads, holding one entry per CDR3 protein. This table holds 120,000 to 150,000 distinct CDR3 sequences, 94% found once. What was sequenced was CD4+ T cells from PBMCs. The receptors originated from a human donor in good health.

The chain joins TRBV19 to TRBJ2-1, with 9 bases aligning to TRBD1. Germline V gene data show CDR1 as LNHDA and CDR2 as SQIVND (reference sequence). The CDR3 is 14 amino acids. The junction had 5 bases not matched to a gene; V was cut back by 7 bases and J by 4 bases. CDR3: CASNRDRAYNEQFF. The CDR3 region has the DNA TGTGCCAGTAACCGGGACAGGGCTTACAATGAGCAGTTCTTC. The full variable domain, with the rest looked up from reference TRBV19 and TRBJ2-1, is DGGITQSPKYLFRKEGQNVTLSCEQNLNHDAMYWYRQDPGQGLRLIYYSQIVNDFQKGDIAEGYSVSREKKESFPLTVTSAQKNPTAFYLCASNRDRAYNEQFFGPGTRLTVL.

The J gene is TRBJ1-1, the V gene TRBV9; D gene uncertain. The CDR3 length is 15 residues. From germline, CDR1 is SGDLS and CDR2 YYNGEE. Trimming stripped 0 bases from V and 2 bases from J, with 11 bases between. The CDR3 coding sequence is TGTGCCAGCAGCGTAGGGGCAATGACAAACACTGAAGCTTTCTTT. Its translation: CASSVGAMTNTEAFF.

The J gene is TRBJ2-7, the V gene TRBV5-1; D is unresolved. V lost 0 bases to trimming and J lost 4 bases, with 17 bases between them. This CDR3 contains 16 residues. Germline V gives CDR1 SGHRS, CDR2 YFSETQ. The DNA of the CDR3 is TGCGCCAGCAGCTTGGGCTATGATCCACGGGTGTACGAGCAGTACTTC. Translating it yields CASSLGYDPRVYEQYF.

The chain combines TRBV5-4 with TRBJ2-7, with 9 bases matching TRBD2. V was clipped by 5 bases and J by 4 bases; unmatched bases: 10. Germline loops: CDR1 SGHNT, CDR2 YYREEE (reference sequence). This CDR3 comprises 15 residues. The CDR3 spells CASSHPGLAVYEQYF. CDR3 sequence (DNA): TGTGCCAGCAGTCATCCGGGACTAGCCGTGTACGAGCAGTACTTC.

The genes are TRBV3-1 and TRBJ1-1; D remains unclear. This CDR3 has 15 residues. Trimming cost V 0 bases and J 2 bases, with 10 bases left between them. Germline V gives CDR1 LGHDT, CDR2 YNNKEL (reference sequence). The CDR3 sequence is CASSQDTVLNTEAFF. Written as DNA, the CDR3 is TGTGCCAGCAGCCAAGATACGGTATTAAACACTGAAGCTTTCTTT.

V is TRBV5-1 and J is TRBJ2-4, with 7 bases identical to TRBD2. The CDR3 totals 13 residues. With 5 bases clipped from V and 3 bases from J, the junction kept 2 bases outside the gene matches. Germline-derived CDR1 and CDR2 are SGHRS and YFSETQ. As DNA, the CDR3 is TGCGCCAGCAGTTGGGACTACAAAAACATTCAGTACTTC. Translating it yields CASSWDYKNIQYF. The full variable domain, in which reference TRBV5-1 and TRBJ2-4 provide the parts outside the CDR3, is KAGVTQTPRYLIKTRGQQVTLSCSPISGHRSVSWYQQTPGQGLQFLFEYFSETQRNKGNFPGRFSGRQFSNSRSEMNVSTLELGDSALYLCASSWDYKNIQYFGAGTRLSVL.

This rearrangement joins TRBV6-1 to TRBJ2-5; 10 bases align to TRBD2. The germline CDR1 and CDR2 sequences are MNHNS and SASEGT. V was pared by 7 bases and J by 5 bases, with 10 bases of the junction left unmatched. The CDR3 contains 15 residues. CDR3 region: CASKSASGSSETQYF. The CDR3 DNA reads as TGTGCCAGCAAATCGGCTAGCGGGAGTTCTGAGACCCAGTACTTC.

The chain combines TRBV20-1 with TRBJ1-2; a possible D gene is TRBD1 (5 bases). This CDR3 is 12 amino acids long. Trimming removed 3 bases at V and 4 bases at J, with 9 bases between. Looked up from germline, CDR1 is DFQATT and CDR2 is SNEGSKA (reference sequence). CDR3 DNA: TGCAGTGCTAGGACCGGGGCCTATGGCTACACCTTC. Its protein product is CSARTGAYGYTF.

The chain combines TRBV15 with TRBJ2-7; D not resolved. V gave up 0 bases and J gave up 1 base, with 7 bases separating them. This CDR3 comprises 14 residues. Looked up from germline, CDR1 is LNHNV and CDR2 is YYDKDF (reference sequence). The CDR3 sequence: CATSRDYRSYEQYF. DNA of the CDR3: TGTGCCACCAGCAGAGATTACAGATCCTACGAGCAGTACTTC.

This chain connects TRBV24-1 to TRBJ1-3, with a possible D match to TRBD1 (6 bases). V lost 4 bases and J 0 bases, leaving 9 bases between the germline ends. CDR3 length equals 15 residues. Germline assignment: CDR1 KGHDR and CDR2 SFDVKD. This CDR3 reads CATSDQDSSGNTIYF. The CDR3 DNA sequence: TGTGCCACCAGTGACCAGGACAGCTCTGGAAACACCATATATTTT.

The V call is TRBV3-1, the J call TRBJ1-1; D call uncertain. This CDR3 is 13 amino acids long. Germline V gene lookup returns CDR1 LGHDT and CDR2 YNNKEL (reference sequence). Trimming took off 0 bases at V and 10 bases at J, with 12 bases between the two ends. CDR3: CASSQDVEYVAFF. The CDR3 nucleotides are TGTGCCAGCAGCCAAGATGTGGAGTATGTAGCTTTCTTT.

This chain uses TRBV20-1 with TRBJ2-7, with D unresolved. Trimming left V 3 bases short and J 5 bases short, with 20 bases between. The length of the CDR3 is 15 residues. Germline values: CDR1 DFQATT, CDR2 SNEGSKA (reference sequence). Here the CDR3 reads CSASPPTNGVDEQYF. As DNA, the CDR3 is TGCAGTGCTAGTCCCCCGACCAACGGCGTCGACGAGCAGTACTTC.

The chain uses TRBV20-1 and TRBJ2-2; D remains unclear. The CDR3 consists of 12 residues. The germline CDR1 and CDR2 sequences are DFQATT and SNEGSKA (reference sequence). Trimming left V 7 bases short and J 2 bases short, with 8 bases between. The CDR3 sequence: CSVTHNTGELFF. The CDR3 coding sequence is TGCAGTGTAACGCATAACACCGGGGAGCTGTTTTTT.

The chain recombines TRBV6-1 with TRBJ1-2; D is undetermined. Deletions cut 1 base from V and 3 bases from J, with 6 bases between. The germline V gene encodes CDR1 MNHNS and CDR2 SASEGT. The CDR3 is 13 residues long. As DNA, the CDR3 is TGTGCCAGCAGTGAAGGGCTTCACTATGGCTACACCTTC. It codes for CASSEGLHYGYTF.

V gene TRBV10-2 combines with J gene TRBJ2-4, with TRBD1 matching over 9 bases. This CDR3 comprises 14 residues. The J segment lost 8 bases and the V segment lost 1 base, leaving 3 bases of the junction unmatched. Germline loops: CDR1 WSHSY, CDR2 SAAADI. The CDR3 sequence is CASSEWTGVYIQYF. CDR3 sequence (DNA): TGCGCCAGCAGTGAGTGGACAGGGGTGTACATTCAGTACTTC.

The V gene is TRBV27, the J gene TRBJ2-2; D remains unclear. The CDR3 totals 13 residues. V was cut by 6 bases and J by 2 bases, with 7 bases left in between. Germline CDR1 is MNHEY and CDR2 is SMNVEV (reference sequence). CDR3 loop: CASRRTNTGELFF. CDR3 in DNA: TGTGCCAGCAGGCGCACTAACACCGGGGAGCTGTTTTTT.

The chain links TRBV5-1 to TRBJ2-7, with TRBD1 identical over 9 bases. This CDR3 contains 15 residues. Looked up from germline, CDR1 is SGHRS and CDR2 is YFSETQ. The V and J ends lost 4 bases and 1 base, in that order; junction bases with no gene match: 6. Written as DNA, the CDR3 is TGCGCCAGCAGCCAGCTCGGGACAGGGTCCTACGAGCAGTACTTC. Translated, it gives CASSQLGTGSYEQYF.

The chain has TRBV4-2 and TRBJ1-2, with D possibly being TRBD1 (6 bases). The germline gives CDR1 LGHNA, CDR2 YNFKEQ. V lost 1 base, J lost 0 bases, and 12 bases lay in between. The CDR3 has 16 residues. CDR3 region: CASSQGTEVSNYGYTF. CDR3 DNA sequence: TGTGCCAGCAGCCAAGGGACAGAAGTTTCTAACTATGGCTACACCTTC.

In DNA form, the CDR3 reads TGTGCCTGGAGCCTAGCTTTCAATGAGCAGTTCTTC. This translates into CAWSLAFNEQFF. The V call is TRBV30, the J call TRBJ2-1, with D maybe TRBD2 (5 bases). Germline-derived CDR1 and CDR2 are GTSNPN and SVGIG (reference sequence). The ends were cut back, 3 bases at V and 6 bases at J, with 9 bases in the middle. The CDR3 consists of 12 residues.

V is TRBV16 and J is TRBJ1-5; 7 positions agree with TRBD1. The trim removed 0 bases at V and 6 bases at J, leaving 5 bases unmatched. The CDR3 runs 15 residues. Germline CDR1 KGHSY, CDR2 FQNENV. Written as DNA, the CDR3 is TGTGCCAGCAGCCAATCCCCGACAGGGAGTCAGCCCCAGCATTTT. It codes for CASSQSPTGSQPQHF.

J is TRBJ2-3 and V is TRBV12-3 or TRBV12-4; D is perhaps TRBD1 (5 bases). V lost 5 bases to trimming and J lost 4 bases, with 10 bases between them. The CDR3 extends over 13 amino acids. CDR3 protein: CASSRGASDTQYF. The CDR3 DNA reads TGTGCCAGCAGTCGTGGGGCCTCAGATACGCAGTATTTT.

The chain couples TRBV20-1 to TRBJ1-2; D remains ambiguous. The CDR3 loop spans 11 amino acids. The V gene lost 6 bases and the J gene lost 6 bases, with 11 bases spanning the gap. Germline assignment: CDR1 DFQATT and CDR2 SNEGSKA (reference sequence). DNA for the CDR3: TGCAGTGCCGAGGGTCGGAATGGCTACACCTTC. This gives the protein CSAEGRNGYTF.

The chain links TRBV25-1 to TRBJ2-1; TRBD1 matches at 11 bases. Germline loops: CDR1 MGHDK, CDR2 SYGVNS. V trimming: 10 bases; J trimming: 8 bases; junction bases outside the gene matches: 7. The CDR3 is made up of 13 amino acids. The CDR3 reads CAIGQGAWDEQFF. The CDR3 region has the DNA TGTGCCATCGGACAGGGGGCTTGGGATGAGCAGTTCTTC.

V and J are TRBV29-1 and TRBJ2-5; possible D gene TRBD2, 6 bases. Germline CDR1 is SQVTM and CDR2 is ANQGSEA. The CDR3 runs 12 residues. The CDR3 reads CSLGGGPETQYF. CDR3 nucleotide sequence: TGCAGTCTGGGGGGTGGGCCGGAGACCCAGTACTTC.

The chain links TRBV25-1 to TRBJ2-7; D gene unclear. CDR1 is MGHDK and CDR2 is SYGVNS in the germline V gene. The CDR3 loop spans 13 amino acids. The V and J ends lost 6 bases and 1 base respectively, with 10 bases between them. The CDR3 sequence: CASSHPGSYEQYF. Here the CDR3 DNA reads TGTGCCAGCAGCCACCCTGGATCCTACGAGCAGTACTTC.

V gene TRBV5-1 combines with J gene TRBJ1-2; D possibly corresponds to TRBD1 (6 bases). The V end was cut by 2 bases, the J end by 5 bases, with 7 bases between. CDR1 and CDR2 from the germline V gene are SGHRS and YFSETQ. This CDR3 is built from 12 residues. CDR3: CASSLGQYGYTF. DNA of the CDR3: TGCGCCAGCAGCTTAGGACAGTATGGCTACACCTTC.